Listed below are T cell receptor beta chains from one sample, sequenced in a study of OX40 agonist ivuxolimab in advanced cancers. The table came from immunoSEQ multiplex PCR; TCRdb's copy has only in-frame clones and leaves some out. The table includes over 55,000 clones, about 90% detected once. Sequencing was performed on CD4+ or CD8+ T cells sorted from blood, taken in a trial of the OX40 agonist ivuxolimab. The receptors were gathered from an adult with an advanced solid tumor such as melanoma, head and neck, liver or kidney cancer. The CDR3 runs from the conserved cysteine through the conserved F or W. D genes are given only for firm matches. Only part of the rows carry a size: once, few, many, or a class if the clone is expanded.

j_gene: TRBJ2-5; v_gene: TRBV11-2; d_gene: NA; len: 14; abundance: NA; CDR3aa: CASSLGGPQETQYF; CDR3nt: TGTGCCAGCAGCTTAGGGGGCCCACAAGAGACCCAGTACTTC
j_gene: TRBJ2-2; v_gene: TRBV6-1; d_gene: TRBD2; len: 16; abundance: NA; CDR3aa: CASSESLAGGGGELFF; CDR3nt: TGTGCCAGCAGTGAATCCCTAGCGGGAGGCGGGGGGGAGCTGTTTTTT
j_gene: TRBJ2-7; v_gene: TRBV7-2; d_gene: NA; len: 13; abundance: NA; CDR3aa: CASSLARDYEQYF; CDR3nt: TGTGCCAGCAGCTTAGCGCGGGACTACGAGCAGTACTTC
j_gene: TRBJ2-1; v_gene: TRBV2; d_gene: NA; len: 14; abundance: NA; CDR3aa: CASLDTSSYNEQFF; CDR3nt: TGTGCCAGCCTGGACACAAGCTCCTACAATGAGCAGTTCTTC
j_gene: TRBJ2-6; v_gene: TRBV18; d_gene: NA; len: 15; abundance: NA; CDR3aa: CASSPTVAGANVLTF; CDR3nt: TGTGCCAGCTCACCGACTGTAGCTGGGGCCAACGTCCTGACTTTC
j_gene: TRBJ2-2; v_gene: TRBV19; d_gene: TRBD1; len: 16; abundance: NA; CDR3aa: CASSSRGTGVAGELFF; CDR3nt: TGTGCCAGTAGTAGTCGCGGGACAGGGGTTGCCGGGGAGCTGTTTTTT
j_gene: TRBJ1-1; v_gene: TRBV2; d_gene: NA; len: 15; abundance: NA; CDR3aa: CASSEMGAWNTEAFF; CDR3nt: TGTGCCAGCAGTGAAATGGGGGCCTGGAACACTGAAGCTTTCTTT
j_gene: TRBJ2-7; v_gene: TRBV5-1; d_gene: TRBD1; len: 16; abundance: NA; CDR3aa: CASSPSGTGGIDEQYF; CDR3nt: TGCGCCAGCAGCCCTTCCGGGACAGGGGGCATCGACGAGCAGTACTTC
j_gene: TRBJ2-1; v_gene: TRBV28; d_gene: TRBD2; len: 16; abundance: NA; CDR3aa: CASRRSGRDANNEQFF; CDR3nt: TGTGCCAGCAGGAGGAGCGGGAGGGACGCAAACAATGAGCAGTTCTTC
j_gene: TRBJ1-2; v_gene: TRBV28; d_gene: NA; len: 12; abundance: NA; CDR3aa: CASSFSGYGYTF; CDR3nt: TGTGCCAGCAGTTTCTCCGGCTATGGCTACACCTTC
j_gene: TRBJ2-1; v_gene: TRBV5-4; d_gene: NA; len: 18; abundance: once; CDR3aa: CASSLSPLAANSYNEQFF; CDR3nt: TGTGCCAGCAGCTTGTCGCCCTTAGCGGCAAACTCCTACAATGAGCAGTTCTTC
j_gene: TRBJ2-1; v_gene: TRBV19; d_gene: NA; len: 17; abundance: once; CDR3aa: CASSIAQGGTRNNEQFF; CDR3nt: TGTGCCAGTAGTATAGCGCAGGGAGGAACAAGAAACAATGAGCAGTTCTTC
j_gene: TRBJ2-3; v_gene: TRBV19; d_gene: NA; len: 14; abundance: NA; CDR3aa: CASRGRGPTDTQYF; CDR3nt: TGTGCCAGTAGAGGGCGGGGGCCTACAGATACGCAGTATTTT
j_gene: TRBJ1-1; v_gene: TRBV6-5; d_gene: TRBD1; len: 14; abundance: NA; CDR3aa: CASSYGTGNTEAFF; CDR3nt: TGTGCCAGCAGTTACGGGACAGGCAACACTGAAGCTTTCTTT
j_gene: TRBJ1-5; v_gene: TRBV10-1; d_gene: TRBD1; len: 17; abundance: NA; CDR3aa: CASSDPDRAWGNQPQHF; CDR3nt: TGCGCCAGCAGTGACCCGGACAGGGCTTGGGGCAATCAGCCCCAGCATTTT
j_gene: TRBJ1-2; v_gene: TRBV2; d_gene: TRBD1; len: 14; abundance: once; CDR3aa: CASSEAGGDYGYTF; CDR3nt: TGTGCCAGCAGTGAAGCAGGGGGCGACTATGGCTACACCTTC
j_gene: TRBJ2-1; v_gene: TRBV7-8; d_gene: NA; len: 15; abundance: NA; CDR3aa: CASSLLDGRGDEQFF; CDR3nt: TGTGCCAGCAGCTTACTAGACGGGAGAGGAGATGAGCAGTTCTTC
j_gene: TRBJ2-7; v_gene: TRBV9; d_gene: NA; len: 13; abundance: NA; CDR3aa: CASSGTNTGEQYF; CDR3nt: TGTGCCAGCAGCGGGACGAACACGGGCGAGCAGTACTTC
j_gene: TRBJ1-2; v_gene: TRBV27; d_gene: TRBD1; len: 17; abundance: few; CDR3aa: CASSTITGTGAGRGYTF; CDR3nt: TGTGCCAGCAGTACAATCACCGGGACAGGGGCTGGTCGTGGCTACACCTTC
j_gene: TRBJ2-3; v_gene: TRBV18; d_gene: NA; len: 14; abundance: NA; CDR3aa: CASSRGLRTDTQYF; CDR3nt: TGTGCCAGCTCCAGGGGACTACGAACAGATACGCAGTATTTT
j_gene: TRBJ2-3; v_gene: TRBV11-3; d_gene: TRBD1; len: 15; abundance: NA; CDR3aa: CASSPGQGAGDTQYF; CDR3nt: TGTGCCAGCAGTCCAGGACAGGGGGCTGGAGATACGCAGTATTTT
j_gene: TRBJ2-7; v_gene: TRBV11-2; d_gene: TRBD1; len: 14; abundance: NA; CDR3aa: CASSTRQGWYEQYF; CDR3nt: TGTGCCAGCAGCACGAGACAGGGATGGTACGAGCAGTACTTC
j_gene: TRBJ1-4; v_gene: TRBV2; d_gene: NA; len: 14; abundance: NA; CDR3aa: CASKQEPSGEKLFF; CDR3nt: TGTGCCAGCAAACAGGAACCCTCCGGGGAAAAACTGTTTTTT
j_gene: TRBJ2-5; v_gene: TRBV18; d_gene: NA; len: 16; abundance: NA; CDR3aa: CASSPPAMPSGETQYF; CDR3nt: TGTGCCAGCTCACCCCCCGCGATGCCCAGCGGAGAGACCCAGTACTTC
j_gene: TRBJ2-1; v_gene: TRBV11-3; d_gene: TRBD2; len: 15; abundance: NA; CDR3aa: CASSLGASGYNEQFF; CDR3nt: TGTGCCAGCAGCTTAGGGGCTAGCGGTTACAATGAGCAGTTCTTC
j_gene: TRBJ1-1; v_gene: TRBV11-1; d_gene: NA; len: 12; abundance: NA; CDR3aa: CASMDTNTEAFF; CDR3nt: TGTGCCAGCATGGACACGAACACTGAAGCTTTCTTT